This T cell receptor (beta chain) was sequenced in a study of shared clonotypes between healthy human individuals. Study outcomes and limitations: Clonotype sharing levels among donors were expected to vary with sequencing depth.

Evenly divided among several immunoSEQ plates was the genomic DNA of each subset. Sequenced by immunoSEQ multiplex PCR; TCRdb stores in-frame clones only, minus some. The sample has fewer than 550,000 clones; roughly 79% are singletons. This CDR3 has 17 amino acids. Trimming removed 4 bases from V and 0 bases from J; junction bases left unmatched: 9. Germline V lookup: CDR1 SGHTA, CDR2 FQGNSA. Remarks on this clone: Antigen unknown.

Sequenced sample: PBMCs. The chain employs TRBV7-2 and TRBJ2-7, with TRBD2 matching over 10 bases. The sequence was collected from a middle-aged woman in good health. Some clones in this sample may be carry-over from other donors' samples. The DNA of the CDR3 is TGTGCCAGCAGCTCCCATCGGACTAGCGGACCCTCCTACGAGCAGTACTTC. Protein product: CASSSHRTSGPSYEQYF.